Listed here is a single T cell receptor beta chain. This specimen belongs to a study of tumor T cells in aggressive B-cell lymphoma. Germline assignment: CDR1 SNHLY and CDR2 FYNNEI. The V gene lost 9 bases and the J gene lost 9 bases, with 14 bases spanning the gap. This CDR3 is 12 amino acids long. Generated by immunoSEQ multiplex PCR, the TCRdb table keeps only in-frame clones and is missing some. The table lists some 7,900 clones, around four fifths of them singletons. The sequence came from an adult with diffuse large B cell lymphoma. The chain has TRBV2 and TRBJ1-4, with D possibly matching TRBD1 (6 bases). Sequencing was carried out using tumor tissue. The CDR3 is CARQGLDQKLFF. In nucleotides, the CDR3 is TGTGCCAGACAGGGACTAGATCAAAAACTGTTTTTT.